This T cell receptor (beta chain) was documented in a study of T cell responses to AZD1222 COVID-19 vaccine. This CDR3 has 14 residues. Between the trimmed V and J ends, which lost 1 base and 3 bases, there was a span of 6 bases. Per germline, CDR1 LGHNA and CDR2 YSLEER. The assay was immunoSEQ multiplex PCR, and TCRdb's table has in-frame clones only and misses some. This table holds 100,000 to 150,000 clones, approximately 90% found once. The source was peripheral blood, collected 28 days after the second AZD1222 dose. This chain joins TRBV4-3 and TRBJ1-4, with D unresolved. The clonotype was recovered from an adult who received the AZD1222 COVID-19 vaccine. The CDR3 spells CASSQGRSNEKLFF. The CDR3 bases are TGCGCCAGCAGCCAAGGGCGGTCTAATGAAAAACTGTTTTTT.